Below, 28 T cell receptor beta chains from the same sample are listed, as sequenced in a study of shared clonotypes between healthy human individuals. Repertoires were generated with immunoSEQ multiplex PCR, while TCRdb's copy carries only in-frame clones and drops some. Among hundreds of thousands of clones listed, around 73% were seen once. Sequencing was performed on memory CD4+ T cells sorted from blood. Subset described: CD45RA-negative fraction. These receptors originate from a woman in her thirties in good health.

The chain is built from TRBV2 and TRBJ1-1; 7 nucleotides align to TRBD1. The CDR3 loop spans 14 amino acids. J lost 1 base, V lost 7 bases, and 6 bases had no gene match. Germline values: CDR1 SNHLY, CDR2 FYNNEI. As DNA, the CDR3 is TGTGCCAGCAATCGGGACAGATCGAACACTGAAGCTTTCTTT. This gives the protein CASNRDRSNTEAFF.

V gene TRBV5-1 combines with J gene TRBJ2-3, with a weak D call TRBD1 (5 bases). Germline V lookup: CDR1 SGHRS, CDR2 YFSETQ. The length of the CDR3 is 15 residues. V was clipped by 5 bases and J by 2 bases, with 15 bases between them. CDR3 amino acids: CASRYRLSSTDTQYF. Here the CDR3 DNA reads TGCGCCAGCAGATACAGGTTAAGTTCCACAGATACGCAGTATTTT.

The CDR3 nucleotides read TGTGCCAGCAGCCAAGTCGGCAGGGAGAATCAGCCCCAGCATTTT. Its translation: CASSQVGRENQPQHF. This rearrangement joins TRBV7-2 to TRBJ1-5; D is possibly TRBD1 (5 bases). Deletions cut 5 bases from V and 4 bases from J, with 15 bases between. Germline loops: CDR1 SGHTA, CDR2 FQGNSA. The CDR3 sequence is 15 residues long.

The rearrangement joins TRBV10-1 to TRBJ2-7, with D perhaps TRBD2 (5 bases). The CDR3 extends over 16 amino acids. From germline, CDR1 is WNHNN and CDR2 SYGVQD (reference sequence). V shed 0 bases and J shed 2 bases, with 14 bases lying between them. The DNA for the CDR3 is TGCGCCAGCAGTGAGTCGCGCAGAGGGAGCACCTACGAGCAGTACTTC. It specifies CASSESRRGSTYEQYF.

V is TRBV28 and J is TRBJ2-1; perhaps TRBD2 as D (6 bases). The CDR3 covers 14 residues. Germline V gene data show CDR1 as MDHEN and CDR2 as SYDVKM. Deletions cut 3 bases from V and 4 bases from J, with 10 bases between. The CDR3 spells CASSFSGRYNEQFF. In DNA form, the CDR3 reads TGTGCCAGCAGTTTTAGCGGTAGGTACAATGAGCAGTTCTTC.

The V gene is TRBV28, the J gene TRBJ2-5, with D possibly matching TRBD1 (5 bases). The CDR3 loop spans 15 amino acids. Germline V CDR1 and CDR2: MDHEN, SYDVKM. V shed 1 base and J shed 7 bases, with 16 bases lying between them. DNA of the CDR3: TGTGCCAGCAGTTTATCCGACAGAACCTCCGGGACCCAGTACTTC. Its translation: CASSLSDRTSGTQYF.

This rearrangement joins TRBV15 to TRBJ2-5, with a tentative D call TRBD2 (5 bases). The CDR3 runs to 17 residues. V was trimmed by 2 bases and J by 6 bases, leaving 22 bases between them. Germline loops: CDR1 LNHNV, CDR2 YYDKDF (reference sequence). DNA for the CDR3: TGTGCCACCAGCAGACCCCGTCGGGGAGCCGGCTCGAAGACCCAGTACTTC. It codes for CATSRPRRGAGSKTQYF.

DNA for the CDR3: TGTGCCAGCAGCTTAGGGGGACTAGCGGGGACCGGGGAGCTGTTTTTT. This sequence encodes CASSLGGLAGTGELFF. V is TRBV7-7 and J is TRBJ2-2; TRBD2 aligns across 13 bases. Germline CDR1 and CDR2: SSHAT and FNYEAQ (reference sequence). After removal of 1 base from V and 5 bases from J, the junction contained 1 base not matched to a gene. This CDR3 contains 16 residues. Together with reference TRBV7-7 and TRBJ2-2, the CDR3 gives the full variable domain: GAGVSQSPRYKVTKRGQDVTLRCDPISSHATLYWYQQALGQGPEFLTYFNYEAQPDKSGLPSDRFSAERPEGSISTLTIQRTEQRDSAMYRCASSLGGLAGTGELFFGEGSRLTVL.

The chain employs TRBV29-1 and TRBJ1-1; D unclear. This CDR3 is 13 amino acids long. Trimming took off 4 bases at V and 5 bases at J, with 14 bases between the two ends. Per germline, CDR1 SQVTM and CDR2 ANQGSEA. The chain's CDR3 is CSVVWSVTTEAFF. CDR3 DNA sequence: TGCAGCGTTGTATGGTCGGTAACTACTGAAGCTTTCTTT.

This clone has a handful of counts. The chain links TRBV19 to TRBJ2-2; D ambiguous. Trimming shortened V by 6 bases and J by 1 base, and 15 bases separated the two germline ends. CDR3 length: 16 residues. Germline V gives CDR1 LNHDA, CDR2 SQIVND (reference sequence). The CDR3: CASRRLQRENTGELFF. The CDR3 DNA reads TGTGCCAGTAGGCGCCTCCAGCGAGAGAACACCGGGGAGCTGTTTTTT. Filled out from reference TRBV19 and TRBJ2-2, the complete variable domain reads DGGITQSPKYLFRKEGQNVTLSCEQNLNHDAMYWYRQDPGQGLRLIYYSQIVNDFQKGDIAEGYSVSREKKESFPLTVTSAQKNPTAFYLCASRRLQRENTGELFFGEGSRLTVL.

The chain recombines TRBV2 with TRBJ2-7; D gene ambiguous. Trimming cost V 8 bases and J 1 base, with 9 bases left between them. Looked up from germline, CDR1 is SNHLY and CDR2 is FYNNEI. CDR3 size: 12 residues. Written as DNA, the CDR3 is TGTGCCAGCGTAGCCAGATCCTACGAGCAGTACTTC. Protein: CASVARSYEQYF.

V gene TRBV1 combines with J gene TRBJ2-1; the table's D gene call, TRBD2, was not cross checked with the DNA. TRBV1 corresponds to a pseudogene. The CDR3 consists of 13 residues. For the CDR3, the DNA is TGCACCAGCAGCCGGCGGACTAGCGGGAGGGAGTTCTTC. Protein product: CTSSRRTSGREFF.

The chain links TRBV6-6 to TRBJ2-1; 9 bases align to TRBD2. The CDR3 loop spans 14 amino acids. Germline V gene lookup returns CDR1 MNHNY and CDR2 SVGAGI (reference sequence). The junction had 7 bases not matched to a gene; V was cut back by 8 bases and J by 5 bases. This chain's CDR3 is CASGEAGGDNEQFF. The CDR3 DNA follows: TGTGCCAGCGGAGAGGCGGGAGGGGACAATGAGCAGTTCTTC.

This chain links TRBV6-4 with TRBJ2-3; 11 positions match TRBD1. The CDR3 is 16 amino acids. The J segment lost 6 bases and the V segment lost 0 bases, leaving 5 bases of the junction unmatched. The germline gives CDR1 MRHNA, CDR2 SNTAGT. CDR3 DNA: TGTGCCAGCAGTGACTCAAAGGGACAGGGGGATGATACGCAGTATTTT. It specifies CASSDSKGQGDDTQYF.

This sequence joins TRBV28 and TRBJ2-7; the D is unclear. V lost 6 bases and J lost 3, with 6 bases in between. This CDR3 spans 11 amino acids. The germline V gene has CDR1 MDHEN and CDR2 SYDVKM. The DNA of the CDR3 is TGTGCCAGCAGGATAGGCTACGAGCAGTACTTC. Protein sequence: CASRIGYEQYF.

The chain carries TRBV7-2 and TRBJ2-7, with 7 positions matching TRBD1. V shed 1 base and J 4 bases; nucleotides not matched to a gene: 7. Germline CDR1 SGHTA, CDR2 FQGNSA. CDR3 size: 15 residues. CDR3 in amino acids: CASSLDEDRIYEQYF. Here the CDR3 DNA reads TGTGCCAGCAGCTTAGACGAGGACAGGATTTACGAGCAGTACTTC.

The chain links TRBV28 to TRBJ2-7; D not resolved. Germline CDR1 reads MDHEN; CDR2 reads SYDVKM. The ends were cut back, 3 bases at V and 0 bases at J, with 15 bases in the middle. The CDR3 runs to 16 residues. In nucleotides, the CDR3 is TGTGCCAGCAGTTTCCCCCTGGACCGATCCTCCTACGAGCAGTACTTC. This encodes CASSFPLDRSSYEQYF.

The V gene is TRBV10-3, the J gene TRBJ2-2, with 13 bases lining up with TRBD2. The ends lost 3 bases at V and 0 bases at J; junction bases unmatched: 1. This CDR3 is built from 17 residues. Germline CDR1 and CDR2: ENHRY and SYGVKD. The CDR3 sequence: CAISELAGGPNTGELFF. CDR3 DNA sequence: TGTGCCATCAGTGAACTAGCGGGAGGGCCGAACACCGGGGAGCTGTTTTTT.

V and J are TRBV4-3 and TRBJ1-2, with D hard to call. V was pared by 3 bases and J by 7 bases, with 6 bases between. In germline, CDR1 is LGHNA, CDR2 YSLEER. CDR3 length equals 11 residues. Here the CDR3 DNA reads TGCGCCAGCAGCCAGCTTAGTGGCTACACCTTC. Its translation: CASSQLSGYTF.

This chain joins TRBV7-6 and TRBJ2-5; 12 bases are a match to TRBD2. The germline CDR1 and CDR2 sequences are SGHVS and FNYEAQ. The CDR3 is 17 amino acids. With 5 bases clipped from V and 7 bases from J, the junction kept 14 bases outside the gene matches. The CDR3 DNA reads TGTGCCAGCAGCCTTAGACTAGCGGGGGCCCCCGCGGGGACCCAGTACTTC. This gives the protein CASSLRLAGAPAGTQYF.

Many counts were recorded for this clone. V gene TRBV7-9 combines with J gene TRBJ2-6; 9 nucleotides line up with TRBD1. The germline CDR1 and CDR2 sequences are SEHNR and FQNEAQ (reference sequence). The CDR3 totals 18 residues. With V trimmed by 6 bases and J by 1 base, 10 bases remained unmatched. The CDR3 DNA is TGTGCCAGCAGAACTAGAGGACAGGGGTCTTCTGGGGCCAACGTCCTGACTTTC. As protein: CASRTRGQGSSGANVLTF.

V usage is TRBV5-1 and J usage is TRBJ2-2; D gene uncertain. The V gene's germline CDR1 is SGHRS and CDR2 YFSETQ. The CDR3 runs 15 residues. Trimming removed 4 bases at V and 1 base at J, with 11 bases between. DNA for the CDR3: TGCGCCAGCAGCGTTTACAGCGAGAACACCGGGGAGCTGTTTTTT. It translates to CASSVYSENTGELFF.

V gene TRBV5-1 combines with J gene TRBJ2-2; D is unresolved. The germline V gene has CDR1 SGHRS and CDR2 YFSETQ. This CDR3 contains 15 residues. The V end lost 0 bases, the J end lost 8 bases, and 14 bases lay between the germline ends. In DNA form, the CDR3 reads TGCGCCAGCAGCTTGGGGAGCATAGGTGAAGGGGAGCTGTTTTTT. Translated: CASSLGSIGEGELFF.

The chain uses TRBV27 and TRBJ2-7, with 11 bases lining up with TRBD2. Per germline, CDR1 MNHEY and CDR2 SMNVEV (reference sequence). The CDR3 spans 14 residues. Losses at the gene ends were 6 bases for V and 3 bases for J; bases not matched to a gene: 4. CDR3 loop: CASRTSGRIYEQYF. Written as DNA, the CDR3 is TGTGCCAGCAGAACTAGCGGGAGAATCTACGAGCAGTACTTC.

Regarding this clone: Distinct nucleotide sequences in the sample also encode this CDR3. The V call is TRBV7-9, the J call TRBJ1-2; D unresolved. CDR1 and CDR2 from the germline V gene are SEHNR and FQNEAQ (reference sequence). CDR3 length: 12 residues. V gave up 1 base and J gave up 8 bases, with 8 bases separating them. CDR3 region: CASSLGERGYTF. The CDR3 nucleotides read TGTGCCAGCAGCTTAGGGGAACGAGGCTACACCTTC. The full variable domain, in which reference TRBV7-9 and TRBJ1-2 provide the parts outside the CDR3, is DTGVSQNPRHKITKRGQNVTFRCDPISEHNRLYWYRQTLGQGPEFLTYFQNEAQLEKSRLLSDRFSAERPKGSFSTLEIQRTEQGDSAMYLCASSLGERGYTFGSGTRLTVV.

The chain links TRBV10-3 to TRBJ2-1; D unresolved. Trimming pared 5 bases from V and 7 bases from J, leaving 9 bases between. The V gene's germline CDR1 is ENHRY and CDR2 SYGVKD. CDR3 size: 12 residues. The CDR3 nucleotides read TGTGCCATCAGTTGGGTGGGGAATGAGCAGTTCTTC. This gives the protein CAISWVGNEQFF.

CDR3 loop: CASSPGHARDSGNTIYF. In DNA, the CDR3 is TGCGCCAGCAGCCCGGGGCATGCGAGGGACTCTGGAAACACCATATATTTT. The rearrangement joins TRBV4-1 to TRBJ1-3; tentative D call: TRBD1 (5 bases). This CDR3 has 17 residues. Trimming left V 4 bases short and J 0 bases short, with 16 bases between. Germline V CDR1 and CDR2: MGHRA, YSYEKL.

This chain uses TRBV18 with TRBJ2-5; 7 nucleotides agree with TRBD2. V trimming: 3 bases; J trimming: 2 bases; junction bases outside the gene matches: 9. Germline lookup yields CDR1 KGHSH and CDR2 LQKENI. CDR3 length: 16 amino acids. The CDR3 sequence: CASSPPGGGLQETQYF. As DNA, the CDR3 is TGTGCCAGCTCACCCCCTGGGGGGGGACTACAAGAGACCCAGTACTTC.